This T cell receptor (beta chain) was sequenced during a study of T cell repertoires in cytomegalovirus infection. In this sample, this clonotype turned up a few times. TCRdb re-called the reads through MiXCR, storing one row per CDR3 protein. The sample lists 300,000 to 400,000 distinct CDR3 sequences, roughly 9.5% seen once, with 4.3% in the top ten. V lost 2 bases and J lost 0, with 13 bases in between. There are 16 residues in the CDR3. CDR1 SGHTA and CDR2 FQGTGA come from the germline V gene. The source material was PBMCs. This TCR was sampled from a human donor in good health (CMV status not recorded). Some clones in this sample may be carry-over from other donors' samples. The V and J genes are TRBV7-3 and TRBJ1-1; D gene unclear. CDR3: CASSLGPTPMNTEAFF. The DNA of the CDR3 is TGTGCCAGCAGCTTAGGCCCCACGCCAATGAACACTGAAGCTTTCTTT.